This TCR beta chain was identified during a study of blood T cell repertoires in COVID-19. The overall study: The analysed material was cDNA or gDNA that came from T cells, B-cell-depleted T cells, or PBMCs.

Per the study methods: Estimated nucleated cell counts came from reference gene primer amplification. Some clones are missing from TCRdb's copy, which holds only in-frame ones; the method was immunoSEQ multiplex PCR. Clone size and the V and J calls come from that table; the DNA yielded D and trimming. The sample lists around 130,000 clones, roughly 80% occurring once. This sequence was found in a woman younger than 45 who had recovered from COVID-19. Sequencing used peripheral blood.

The CDR3 reads CSVVGGILLNEQFF. The CDR3, as DNA: TGCAGCGTCGTCGGGGGGATTCTTCTCAATGAGCAGTTCTTC. The rearrangement links TRBV29-1 to TRBJ2-1; 7 nucleotides align to TRBD2. Germline assignment: CDR1 SQVTM and CDR2 ANQGSEA. The CDR3 loop spans 14 amino acids. Trimming took 6 bases from V and 6 from J; bases not matched to a gene: 11.